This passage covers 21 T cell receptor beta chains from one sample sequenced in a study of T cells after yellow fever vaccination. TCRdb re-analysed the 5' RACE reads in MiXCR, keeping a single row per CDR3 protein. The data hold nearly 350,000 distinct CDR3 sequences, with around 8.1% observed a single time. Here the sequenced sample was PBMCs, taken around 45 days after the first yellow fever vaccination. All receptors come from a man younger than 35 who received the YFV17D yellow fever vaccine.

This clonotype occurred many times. The CDR3 protein is CASSLGGTGSNYGYTF. CDR3 DNA: TGTGCCAGCAGTTTGGGTGGAACAGGGAGCAACTATGGCTACACCTTC. V gene TRBV12-3 or TRBV12-4 combines with J gene TRBJ1-2; a possible D gene is TRBD1 (6 bases). CDR3 size: 16 residues. The ends were cut back, 3 bases at V and 2 bases at J, with 16 bases in the middle.

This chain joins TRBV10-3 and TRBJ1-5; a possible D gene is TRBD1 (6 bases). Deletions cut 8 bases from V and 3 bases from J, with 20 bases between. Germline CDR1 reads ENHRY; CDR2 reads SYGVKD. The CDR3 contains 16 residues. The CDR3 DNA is TGTGCCATCGGAGCAACCCCGGGACAACACAATCAGCCCCAGCATTTT. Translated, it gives CAIGATPGQHNQPQHF.

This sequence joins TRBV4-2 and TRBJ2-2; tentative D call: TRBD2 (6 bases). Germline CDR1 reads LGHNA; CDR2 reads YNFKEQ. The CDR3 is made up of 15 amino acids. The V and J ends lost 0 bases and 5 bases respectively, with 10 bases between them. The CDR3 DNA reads TGTGCCAGCAGCCAAGAACATCGGGGGACCGGGGAGCTGTTTTTT. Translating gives CASSQEHRGTGELFF.

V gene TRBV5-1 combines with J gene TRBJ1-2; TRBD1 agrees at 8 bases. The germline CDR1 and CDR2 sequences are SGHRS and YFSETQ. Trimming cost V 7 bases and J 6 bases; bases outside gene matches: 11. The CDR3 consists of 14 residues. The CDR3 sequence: CASSTRTGTDGYTF. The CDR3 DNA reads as TGCGCCAGCTCAACTCGGACAGGGACGGATGGCTACACCTTC.

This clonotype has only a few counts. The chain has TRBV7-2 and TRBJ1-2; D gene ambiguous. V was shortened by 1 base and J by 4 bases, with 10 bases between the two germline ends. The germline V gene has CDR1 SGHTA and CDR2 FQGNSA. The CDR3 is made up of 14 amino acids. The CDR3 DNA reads TGTGCCAGCAGCTTAGTAGGCAGCGTCTATGGCTACACCTTC. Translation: CASSLVGSVYGYTF.

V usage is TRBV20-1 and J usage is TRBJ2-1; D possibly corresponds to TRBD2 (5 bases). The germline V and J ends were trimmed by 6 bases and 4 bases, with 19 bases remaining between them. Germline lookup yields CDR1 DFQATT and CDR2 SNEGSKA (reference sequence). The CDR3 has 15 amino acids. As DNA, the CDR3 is TGCAGTGCACCGGACCAAGCGGTGGGATACAATGAGCAGTTCTTC. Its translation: CSAPDQAVGYNEQFF.

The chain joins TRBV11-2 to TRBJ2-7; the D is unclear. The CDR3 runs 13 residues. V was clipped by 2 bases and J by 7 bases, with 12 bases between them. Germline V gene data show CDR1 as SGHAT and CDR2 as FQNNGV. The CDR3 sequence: CASSLIPLFEQYF. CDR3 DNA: TGTGCCAGCAGCTTAATCCCCCTTTTTGAGCAGTACTTC.

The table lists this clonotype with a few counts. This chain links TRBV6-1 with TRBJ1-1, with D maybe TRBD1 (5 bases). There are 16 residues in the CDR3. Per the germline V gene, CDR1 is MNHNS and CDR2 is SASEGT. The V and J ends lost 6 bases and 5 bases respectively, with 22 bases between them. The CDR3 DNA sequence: TGTGCCAGCAGCCCGCCCGGGGGGGGAGGACGGACTGAAGCTTTCTTT. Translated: CASSPPGGGGRTEAFF.

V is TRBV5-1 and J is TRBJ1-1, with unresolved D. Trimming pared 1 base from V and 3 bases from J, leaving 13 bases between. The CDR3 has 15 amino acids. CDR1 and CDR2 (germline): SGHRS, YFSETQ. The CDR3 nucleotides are TGCGCCAGCAGCTTGATGGGAGAAGAGTACACTGAAGCTTTCTTT. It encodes CASSLMGEEYTEAFF.

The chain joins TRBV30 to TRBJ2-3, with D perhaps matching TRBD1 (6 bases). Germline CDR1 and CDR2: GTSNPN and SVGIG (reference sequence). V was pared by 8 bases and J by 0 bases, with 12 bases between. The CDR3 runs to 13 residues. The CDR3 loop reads CAQAQGSTDTQYF. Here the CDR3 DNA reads TGTGCCCAGGCACAGGGAAGCACAGATACGCAGTATTTT.

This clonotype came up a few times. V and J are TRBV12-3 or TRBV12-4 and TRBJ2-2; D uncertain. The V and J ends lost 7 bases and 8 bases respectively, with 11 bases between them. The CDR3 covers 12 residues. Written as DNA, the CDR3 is TGTGCCAGCACCCTGGGCCGAGGGGAGCTGTTTTTT. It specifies CASTLGRGELFF.

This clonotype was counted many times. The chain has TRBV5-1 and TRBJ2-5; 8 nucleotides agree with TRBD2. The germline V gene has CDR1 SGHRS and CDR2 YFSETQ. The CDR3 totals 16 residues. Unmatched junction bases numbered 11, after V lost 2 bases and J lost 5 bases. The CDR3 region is CASSFAGGAGSETQYF. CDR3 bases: TGCGCCAGCAGCTTTGCGGGGGGCGCCGGTTCGGAGACCCAGTACTTC.

The CDR3 protein is CASSLEEGNTGELFF. CDR3 DNA: TGTGCCAGCAGCTTAGAAGAGGGGAACACCGGGGAGCTGTTTTTT. The chain carries TRBV7-9 and TRBJ2-2, with a tentative D call TRBD2 (5 bases). Trimming shortened V by 1 base and J by 1 base, and 7 bases separated the two germline ends. The CDR3 runs 15 residues. CDR1 SEHNR and CDR2 FQNEAQ come from the germline V gene (reference sequence).

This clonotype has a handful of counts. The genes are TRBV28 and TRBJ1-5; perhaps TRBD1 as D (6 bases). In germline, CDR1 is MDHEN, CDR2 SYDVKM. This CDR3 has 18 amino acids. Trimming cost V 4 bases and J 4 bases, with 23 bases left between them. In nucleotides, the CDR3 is TGTGCCAGCAGTTCCCAACTTACCTATGGGGGGGCTAATCAGCCCCAGCATTTT. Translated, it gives CASSSQLTYGGANQPQHF.

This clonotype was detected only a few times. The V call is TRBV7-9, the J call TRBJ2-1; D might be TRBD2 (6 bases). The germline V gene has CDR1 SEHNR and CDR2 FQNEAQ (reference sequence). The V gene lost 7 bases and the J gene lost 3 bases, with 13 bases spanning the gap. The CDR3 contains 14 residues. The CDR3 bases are TGTGCCAGCACCTCGGAGGGGTTCTACAATGAGCAGTTCTTC. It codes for CASTSEGFYNEQFF.

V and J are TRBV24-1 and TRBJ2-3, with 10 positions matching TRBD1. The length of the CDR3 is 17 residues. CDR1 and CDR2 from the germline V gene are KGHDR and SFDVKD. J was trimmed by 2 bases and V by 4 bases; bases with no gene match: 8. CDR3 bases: TGTGCCACCAGTGACTCCGCCGGGACAGGGGACACAGATACGCAGTATTTT. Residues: CATSDSAGTGDTDTQYF.

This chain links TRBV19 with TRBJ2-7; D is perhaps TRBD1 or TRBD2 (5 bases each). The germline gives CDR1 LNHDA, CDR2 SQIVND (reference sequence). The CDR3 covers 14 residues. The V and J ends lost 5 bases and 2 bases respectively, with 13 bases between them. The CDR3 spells CASSGGRLPYEQYV. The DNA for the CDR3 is TGTGCCAGTAGTGGGGGACGGTTGCCCTACGAGCAGTACGTC.

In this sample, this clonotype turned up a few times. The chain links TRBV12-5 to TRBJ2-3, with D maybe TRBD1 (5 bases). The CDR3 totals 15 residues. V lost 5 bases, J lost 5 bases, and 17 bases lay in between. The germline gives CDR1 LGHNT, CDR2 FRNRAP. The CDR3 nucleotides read TGTGCTAGTGGTCAGGACGGACAATCAGGAGATACGCAGTATTTT. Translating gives CASGQDGQSGDTQYF. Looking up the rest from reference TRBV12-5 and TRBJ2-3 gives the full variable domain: DARVTQTPRHKVTEMGQEVTMRCQPILGHNTVFWYRQTMMQGLELLAYFRNRAPLDDSGMPKDRFSAEMPDATLATLKIQPSEPRDSAVYFCASGQDGQSGDTQYFGPGTRLTVL.

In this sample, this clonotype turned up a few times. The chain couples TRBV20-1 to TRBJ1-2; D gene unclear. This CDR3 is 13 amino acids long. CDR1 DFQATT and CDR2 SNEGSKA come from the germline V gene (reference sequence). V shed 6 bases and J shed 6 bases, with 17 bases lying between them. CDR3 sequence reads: CSAILHTVDGYTF. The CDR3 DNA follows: TGCAGTGCCATTCTTCACACAGTCGATGGCTACACCTTC.

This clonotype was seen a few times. The CDR3 is CASSQPTRGSLTSTDTQYF. DNA of the CDR3: TGTGCCAGCAGTCAACCGACTCGGGGCAGCTTGACTAGCACAGATACGCAGTATTTT. The chain uses TRBV11-2 and TRBJ2-3; D is tentatively TRBD1 or TRBD2 (5 bases each). Germline CDR1 SGHAT, CDR2 FQNNGV. The CDR3 extends over 19 amino acids. Between the trimmed V and J ends, which lost 6 bases and 0 bases, there was a span of 25 bases. Based on the CDR3 plus reference TRBV11-2 and TRBJ2-3, the full variable domain is EAGVAQSPRYKIIEKRQSVAFWCNPISGHATLYWYQQILGQGPKLLIQFQNNGVVDDSQLPKDRFSAERLKGVDSTLKIQPAKLEDSAVYLCASSQPTRGSLTSTDTQYFGPGTRLTVL.

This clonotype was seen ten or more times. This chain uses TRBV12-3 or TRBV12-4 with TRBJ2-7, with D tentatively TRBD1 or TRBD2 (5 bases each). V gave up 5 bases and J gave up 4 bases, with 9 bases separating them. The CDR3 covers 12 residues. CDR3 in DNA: TGTGCCAGCAGTCTGGGGGAATACGAGCAGTACTTC. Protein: CASSLGEYEQYF.